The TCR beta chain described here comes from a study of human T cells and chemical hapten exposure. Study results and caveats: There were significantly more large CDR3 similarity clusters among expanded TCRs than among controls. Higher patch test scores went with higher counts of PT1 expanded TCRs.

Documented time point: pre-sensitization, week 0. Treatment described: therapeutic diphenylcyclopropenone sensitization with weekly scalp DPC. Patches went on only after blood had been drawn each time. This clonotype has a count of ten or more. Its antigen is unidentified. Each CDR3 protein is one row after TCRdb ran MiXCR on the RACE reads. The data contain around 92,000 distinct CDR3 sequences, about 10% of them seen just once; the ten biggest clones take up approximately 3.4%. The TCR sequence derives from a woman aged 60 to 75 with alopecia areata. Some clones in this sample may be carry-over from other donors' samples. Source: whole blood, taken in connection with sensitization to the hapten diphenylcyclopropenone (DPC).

Written as DNA, the CDR3 is TGTGCCAGCAGCTCGTGGGGCAATCAGCCCCAGCATTTT. This encodes CASSSWGNQPQHF. The chain employs TRBV7-2 and TRBJ1-5; no definite D call. Germline V gives CDR1 SGHTA, CDR2 FQGNSA. The CDR3 sequence is 13 residues long. V gave up 4 bases and J gave up 2 bases, with 6 bases separating them.